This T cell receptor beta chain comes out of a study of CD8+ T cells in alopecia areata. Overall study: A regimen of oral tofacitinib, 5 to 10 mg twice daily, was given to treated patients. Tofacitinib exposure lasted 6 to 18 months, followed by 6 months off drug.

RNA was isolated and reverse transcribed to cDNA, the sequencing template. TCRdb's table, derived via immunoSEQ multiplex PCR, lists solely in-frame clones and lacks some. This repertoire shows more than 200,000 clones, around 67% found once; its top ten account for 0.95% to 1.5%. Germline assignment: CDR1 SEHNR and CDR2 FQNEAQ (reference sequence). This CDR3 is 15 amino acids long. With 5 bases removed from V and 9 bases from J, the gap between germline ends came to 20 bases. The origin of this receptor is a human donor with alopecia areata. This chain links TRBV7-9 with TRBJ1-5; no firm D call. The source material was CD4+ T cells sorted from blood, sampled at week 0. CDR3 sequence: CASSLGAAGIGPQHF. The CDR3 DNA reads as TGTGCCAGCAGCCTAGGAGCCGCCGGGATCGGGCCCCAGCATTTT.